The 11 T cell receptor beta chains presented below share a single source sample, sequenced in a study of blood T cell repertoires in COVID-19. TCRdb's table, derived via immunoSEQ multiplex PCR, lists solely in-frame clones and lacks some. The sample includes some 60,000 clones, 85% seen only once; the top ten take about 18%. The sample was peripheral blood. The receptor set was obtained from a human donor in a cohort sampled during active COVID-19.

The CDR3 DNA follows: TGTGCTAGTGGTTTGGTACGAGGGACAACTAATGAAAAACTGTTTTTT. Its translation is CASGLVRGTTNEKLFF. This chain uses TRBV12-5 with TRBJ1-4; D unresolved. The CDR3 sequence is 16 residues long. V gave up 0 bases and J gave up 0 bases, with 8 bases separating them. Per germline, CDR1 LGHNT and CDR2 FRNRAP. Filled out from reference TRBV12-5 and TRBJ1-4, the complete variable domain reads DARVTQTPRHKVTEMGQEVTMRCQPILGHNTVFWYRQTMMQGLELLAYFRNRAPLDDSGMPKDRFSAEMPDATLATLKIQPSEPRDSAVYFCASGLVRGTTNEKLFFGSGTQLSVL.

This chain uses TRBV3-1 (or the pseudogene TRBV3-2) with TRBJ1-2; the match to TRBD1 covers 9 bases. The germline CDR1 and CDR2 sequences are LGHDT and YNNKEL (reference sequence). Unmatched junction bases numbered 2, after V lost 2 bases and J lost 7 bases. The CDR3 is 13 residues long. CDR3 DNA sequence: TGTGCCAGCAGCCAACGGACAGGGGTTGGCTACACCTTC. Protein: CASSQRTGVGYTF.

This clone occurred a few times. V usage is TRBV30 and J usage is TRBJ2-1; D ambiguous. This CDR3 has 11 amino acids. Germline values: CDR1 GTSNPN, CDR2 SVGIG (reference sequence). V shed 4 bases and J shed 3 bases, with 4 bases lying between them. Here the CDR3 reads CAWTGYNEQFF. The CDR3 DNA follows: TGTGCCTGGACAGGCTACAATGAGCAGTTCTTC. Supplemented by reference TRBV30 and TRBJ2-1, the full variable domain reads SQTIHQWPATLVQPVGSPLSLECTVEGTSNPNLYWYRQAAGRGLQLLFYSVGIGQISSEVPQNLSASRPQDRQFILSSKKLLLSDSGFYLCAWTGYNEQFFGPGTRLTVL.

This rearrangement joins TRBV6-6 to TRBJ2-1, with 9 bases that match TRBD2. Trimming at V came to 7 bases and at J to 3 bases, leaving 7 bases not matched to a gene. Germline CDR1 and CDR2: MNHNY and SVGAGI (reference sequence). This CDR3 comprises 15 residues. The CDR3 is CASNKGLAFYNEQFF. In DNA form, the CDR3 reads TGTGCCAGCAACAAAGGACTAGCGTTCTACAATGAGCAGTTCTTC.

This sequence joins TRBV27 and TRBJ1-2; a possible D gene is TRBD1 (6 bases). Germline V gene sequence: CDR1 MNHEY, CDR2 SMNVEV (reference sequence). The CDR3 extends over 14 amino acids. The ends were cut back, 5 bases at V and 0 bases at J, with 10 bases in the middle. The CDR3 DNA reads TGTGCCAGCAGTCCTTGGACAGCTAACTATGGCTACACCTTC. It codes for CASSPWTANYGYTF.

The V and J genes are TRBV20-1 and TRBJ2-2; 7 nucleotides line up with TRBD1. V lost 3 bases, J lost 4 bases, and 5 bases stayed unmatched. The CDR3 contains 14 residues. Germline V gene data show CDR1 as DFQATT and CDR2 as SNEGSKA (reference sequence). The CDR3 spells CSASRGRGTGELFF. CDR3 bases: TGCAGTGCTAGTAGGGGGCGAGGCACCGGGGAGCTGTTTTTT.

The chain joins TRBV9 to TRBJ2-3; 9 bases align to TRBD2. Per germline, CDR1 SGDLS and CDR2 YYNGEE. The CDR3 extends over 17 amino acids. Trimming removed 0 bases from V and 0 bases from J; junction bases left unmatched: 5. Here the CDR3 DNA reads TGTGCCAGCAGCGTAGGTGGACTAGCGTTTAGCACAGATACGCAGTATTTT. It is translated as CASSVGGLAFSTDTQYF.

The chain couples TRBV11-3 to TRBJ2-2; 13 nucleotides match TRBD2. Germline-derived CDR1 and CDR2 are SGHNT and YENEEA. This CDR3 has 17 amino acids. With 3 bases clipped from V and 6 bases from J, the junction kept 7 bases outside the gene matches. In DNA form, the CDR3 reads TGTGCCAGCAGCTTGGGAGGACTAGCGGGGGTGTCCGGGGAGCTGTTTTTT. Residues: CASSLGGLAGVSGELFF.

The chain recombines TRBV6-5 with TRBJ1-5; D gene ambiguous. The germline CDR1 and CDR2 sequences are MNHEY and SVGAGI. With 8 bases removed from V and 5 bases from J, the gap between germline ends came to 7 bases. The CDR3 has 11 amino acids. CDR3 protein: CASGRDQPQHF. CDR3 bases: TGTGCCAGCGGGAGAGATCAGCCCCAGCATTTT.

The chain couples TRBV24-1 to TRBJ2-6, with D perhaps matching TRBD2 (5 bases). V gave up 5 bases and J gave up 4 bases, with 8 bases separating them. Germline-derived CDR1 and CDR2 are KGHDR and SFDVKD. There are 14 residues in the CDR3. The CDR3 DNA reads as TGTGCCACCAGTGCCTCGGGGGGGGCCAACGTCCTGACTTTC. Protein: CATSASGGANVLTF.

The genes are TRBV7-7 and TRBJ2-5, with 8 bases fitting TRBD2. The CDR3 spans 15 residues. CDR1 SSHAT and CDR2 FNYEAQ come from the germline V gene (reference sequence). The V gene end was trimmed by 2 bases and the J gene end by 2 bases; junction bases not matched to a gene: 4. This CDR3 reads CASSLYSGGQETQYF. For the CDR3, the DNA is TGTGCCAGCAGCTTATACAGCGGGGGACAAGAGACCCAGTACTTC.